Each of the 29 T cell receptor beta chains below was sequenced from the same sample in a study of blood T cell repertoires in COVID-19. Method: immunoSEQ multiplex PCR; TCRdb's copy keeps in-frame clones and lacks some. The table shows about 90,000 clones, with 90% occurring only once. Sequenced input: peripheral blood. The receptors derive from a man aged 45 to 65 with acute or convalescent COVID-19.

This chain uses TRBV18 with TRBJ1-1; possible D gene TRBD1, 5 bases. Trimming removed 0 bases from V and 4 bases from J, with 15 bases in between. Per the germline V gene, CDR1 is KGHSH and CDR2 is LQKENI. This CDR3 spans 16 amino acids. CDR3 in amino acids: CASSPPKSRGGTEAFF. The DNA of the CDR3 is TGTGCCAGCTCACCACCTAAATCTCGCGGGGGCACTGAAGCTTTCTTT.

The CDR3 reads CAWRSRGKLETQYF. The CDR3 DNA is TGTGCCTGGAGGTCTCGGGGAAAACTGGAGACCCAGTACTTC. V usage is TRBV30 and J usage is TRBJ2-5; possibly TRBD2 for D (5 bases). The V end lost 3 bases, the J end lost 5 bases, and 16 bases lay between the germline ends. The CDR3 runs to 14 residues. Germline V lookup: CDR1 GTSNPN, CDR2 SVGIG (reference sequence).

The chain combines TRBV12-3 or TRBV12-4 with TRBJ1-5, with D unresolved. This CDR3 comprises 13 residues. The V end lost 3 bases, the J end lost 4 bases, and 7 bases lay between the germline ends. CDR3 loop: CASSFRENQPQHF. Here the CDR3 DNA reads TGTGCCAGCAGTTTTCGGGAGAATCAGCCCCAGCATTTT.

This chain links TRBV30 with TRBJ1-5, with a tentative D call TRBD1 (5 bases). The CDR3 has 15 amino acids. The germline gives CDR1 GTSNPN, CDR2 SVGIG (reference sequence). V shed 8 bases and J shed 4 bases, with 21 bases lying between them. CDR3: CAPVRRGGGNQPQHF. The CDR3 DNA reads TGTGCCCCTGTTAGGCGGGGCGGCGGAAATCAGCCCCAGCATTTT. Based on the CDR3 plus reference TRBV30 and TRBJ1-5, the full variable domain is SQTIHQWPATLVQPVGSPLSLECTVEGTSNPNLYWYRQAAGRGLQLLFYSVGIGQISSEVPQNLSASRPQDRQFILSSKKLLLSDSGFYLCAPVRRGGGNQPQHFGDGTRLSIL.

V and J are TRBV11-3 and TRBJ2-1; 8 nucleotides agree with TRBD2. With V trimmed by 5 bases and J by 0 bases, 6 bases remained unmatched. CDR1 and CDR2 from the germline V gene are SGHNT and YENEEA. The CDR3 totals 16 residues. The CDR3 reads CASSPPAGGSYNEQFF. In nucleotides, the CDR3 is TGTGCCAGCAGCCCCCCCGCGGGAGGCTCCTACAATGAGCAGTTCTTC.

V and J are TRBV30 and TRBJ1-1, with a possible D match to TRBD1 (6 bases). The CDR3 has 13 amino acids. V gave up 0 bases and J gave up 8 bases, with 13 bases separating them. Germline CDR1 GTSNPN, CDR2 SVGIG (reference sequence). The CDR3 loop reads CAWSVLRGSEAFF. CDR3 in DNA: TGTGCCTGGAGTGTACTCAGGGGCTCAGAAGCTTTCTTT. Full variable domain (outside the CDR3, taken from reference TRBV30 and TRBJ1-1): SQTIHQWPATLVQPVGSPLSLECTVEGTSNPNLYWYRQAAGRGLQLLFYSVGIGQISSEVPQNLSASRPQDRQFILSSKKLLLSDSGFYLCAWSVLRGSEAFFGQGTRLTVV.

This chain links TRBV11-2 with TRBJ2-1; a possible D gene is TRBD1 (5 bases). Germline values: CDR1 SGHAT, CDR2 FQNNGV. Trimming pared 0 bases from V and 11 bases from J, leaving 14 bases between. The length of the CDR3 is 14 residues. CDR3 loop: CASSLERTSQKQFF. For the CDR3, the DNA is TGTGCCAGCAGCTTAGAACGGACATCCCAGAAGCAGTTCTTC. The whole variable domain, remainder taken from reference TRBV11-2 and TRBJ2-1, is EAGVAQSPRYKIIEKRQSVAFWCNPISGHATLYWYQQILGQGPKLLIQFQNNGVVDDSQLPKDRFSAERLKGVDSTLKIQPAKLEDSAVYLCASSLERTSQKQFFGPGTRLTVL.

This clone was counted only a few times. The chain links TRBV10-3 to TRBJ2-7; D might be TRBD1 (5 bases). This CDR3 has 11 residues. Trimming shortened V by 4 bases and J by 6 bases, and 7 bases separated the two germline ends. Germline V gives CDR1 ENHRY, CDR2 SYGVKD. In DNA form, the CDR3 reads TGTGCCATCAGTGTAGGGGCCGAGCAGTACTTC. It codes for CAISVGAEQYF.

The chain links TRBV29-1 to TRBJ1-2, with D perhaps TRBD1 (6 bases). Germline V CDR1 and CDR2: SQVTM, ANQGSEA. The CDR3 spans 13 residues. V was shortened by 2 bases and J by 5 bases, with 12 bases between the two germline ends. The CDR3 is CSVEMGGLYGYTF. In nucleotides, the CDR3 is TGCAGCGTTGAAATGGGGGGGCTTTATGGCTACACCTTC.

This clone has a single count. The chain links TRBV14 to TRBJ2-5; TRBD1 aligns across 7 bases. Trimming at V came to 1 base and at J to 3 bases, leaving 14 bases not matched to a gene. CDR1 is SGHDN and CDR2 is FVKESK in the germline V gene. The CDR3 has 18 amino acids. CDR3 in amino acids: CASSQGSTWGDREETQYF. CDR3 nucleotides: TGTGCCAGCAGCCAAGGATCCACCTGGGGAGACAGGGAAGAGACCCAGTACTTC.

In this sample, this clone turned up once. The chain couples TRBV3-1 (or the pseudogene TRBV3-2) to TRBJ1-5, with TRBD1 matching 8 bases. CDR3 length: 20 residues. V lost 1 base and J lost 0; bases outside the gene matches: 14. Per the germline V gene, CDR1 is LGHDT and CDR2 is YNNKEL (reference sequence). CDR3 nucleotide sequence: TGTGCCAGCAGCCAAGCCCCAGGGGGCGTAGGCGTTGGTAGCAATCAGCCCCAGCATTTT. Translation gives CASSQAPGGVGVGSNQPQHF.

CDR3 protein: CASSQGGGVDKNIQYF. The CDR3, as DNA: TGCGCCAGCAGCCAAGGGGGCGGGGTCGACAAAAACATTCAGTACTTC. This chain uses TRBV4-1 with TRBJ2-4; the D gene is possibly TRBD2 (6 bases). The V gene's germline CDR1 is MGHRA and CDR2 YSYEKL. The CDR3 contains 16 residues. The germline V and J ends were trimmed by 1 base and 3 bases, with 13 bases remaining between them.

The chain combines TRBV19 with TRBJ2-7; 8 nucleotides align to TRBD1. Looked up from germline, CDR1 is LNHDA and CDR2 is SQIVND (reference sequence). CDR3 length: 15 residues. The V gene end was trimmed by 5 bases and the J gene end by 6 bases; junction bases not matched to a gene: 12. The CDR3 DNA is TGTGCCAGTAGTTACCCCTCGACAGGGGAAGGCGAGCAGTACTTC. Translation gives CASSYPSTGEGEQYF.

This clone appeared many times. This chain links TRBV6-1 with TRBJ1-2; no clear D. This CDR3 is 16 amino acids long. V was clipped by 3 bases and J by 0 bases, with 14 bases between them. CDR1 MNHNS and CDR2 SASEGT come from the germline V gene. The CDR3 DNA sequence: TGTGCCAGCAGTGACAAACGCAACCTATCTAACTATGGCTACACCTTC. Residues: CASSDKRNLSNYGYTF.

The chain uses TRBV7-9 and TRBJ2-7, with 8 bases aligning to TRBD1. The CDR3 is made up of 15 amino acids. With V trimmed by 7 bases and J by 5 bases, 13 bases remained unmatched. The germline V gene encodes CDR1 SEHNR and CDR2 FQNEAQ (reference sequence). The CDR3 sequence: CASTPRTGNYNEQYF. The CDR3 DNA sequence: TGTGCCAGCACCCCTCGGACAGGGAATTACAACGAGCAGTACTTC.

The chain uses TRBV7-2 and TRBJ2-3; perhaps TRBD1 as D (5 bases). The V end lost 1 base, the J end lost 2 bases, and 16 bases lay between the germline ends. This CDR3 has 17 amino acids. CDR1 and CDR2 from the germline V gene are SGHTA and FQGNSA. The CDR3: CASSLEVRGSFTDTQYF. For the CDR3, the DNA is TGTGCCAGCAGCTTAGAAGTAAGGGGATCCTTCACAGATACGCAGTATTTT.

The chain is built from TRBV5-6 and TRBJ2-3; 9 bases fit TRBD2. In germline, CDR1 is SGHDT, CDR2 YYEEEE. The CDR3 extends over 15 amino acids. The ends lost 0 bases at V and 5 bases at J; junction bases unmatched: 4. CDR3 residues: CASSLVAGAIDTQYF. CDR3 nucleotides: TGTGCCAGCAGCTTGGTAGCGGGAGCGATAGATACGCAGTATTTT.

The chain uses TRBV24-1 and TRBJ1-3, with D tentatively TRBD1 (5 bases). The germline V gene has CDR1 KGHDR and CDR2 SFDVKD. This CDR3 contains 13 residues. Trimming pared 5 bases from V and 2 bases from J, leaving 6 bases between. As DNA, the CDR3 is TGTGCCACCAGTGCCAGGGCTGGAAACACCATATATTTT. Translating it yields CATSARAGNTIYF.

This sequence joins TRBV4-3 and TRBJ2-1; 10 positions agree with TRBD2. The CDR3 consists of 17 residues. Germline-derived CDR1 and CDR2 are LGHNA and YSLEER. The V segment lost 5 bases and the J segment 5 bases; nucleotides outside the gene matches: 12. In DNA, the CDR3 is TGCGCCAGCAGCATAAAACGCTCTAGCGGGAGCAACAATGAGCAGTTCTTC. It codes for CASSIKRSSGSNNEQFF.

As regards this clone: An end of the junction does not agree with germline; a read error may underlie this. The J gene is TRBJ1-2, the V gene TRBV14, with D unresolved. There are 13 residues in the CDR3. CDR1 is SGHDN and CDR2 is FVKESK in the germline V gene. Here the CDR3 DNA reads TGTGCCAGCAGCAAAGAGAGCCGCTATGGCTACACCTTC. Translating it yields CASSKESRYGYTF. Variable domain in full (rest from reference TRBV14 and TRBJ1-2): EAGVTQFPSHSVIEKGQTVTLRCDPISGHDNLYWYRRVMGKEIKFLLHFVKESKQDESGMPNNRFLAERTGGTYSTLKVQPAELEDSGVYFCASSKESRYGYTFGSGTRLTVV.

The chain joins TRBV6-2 or TRBV6-3 to TRBJ2-1; 7 bases are shared with TRBD2. Trimming removed 5 bases from V and 4 bases from J; junction bases left unmatched: 8. The CDR3 has 15 amino acids. The germline V gene has CDR1 MNHEY and CDR2 SVGEGT. CDR3 sequence reads: CASSRLADIYNEQFF. The CDR3 coding sequence is TGTGCCAGCAGTCGCCTAGCGGATATATACAATGAGCAGTTCTTC.

The chain uses TRBV6-5 and TRBJ1-3; 9 positions agree with TRBD1. With V trimmed by 6 bases and J by 4 bases, 4 bases remained unmatched. CDR3 length: 14 residues. The germline CDR1 and CDR2 sequences are MNHEY and SVGAGI. The CDR3 region is CASRDGQGGNTIYF. The CDR3 DNA sequence: TGTGCCAGCAGGGATGGACAGGGGGGAAACACCATATATTTT.

The chain couples TRBV6-5 to TRBJ2-5, with 12 bases matching TRBD2. The CDR3 runs to 16 residues. The ends lost 0 bases at V and 4 bases at J; junction bases unmatched: 3. The V gene's germline CDR1 is MNHEY and CDR2 SVGAGI. CDR3 DNA sequence: TGTGCCAGCAGTTACTCGACTAGCGGGGGCCTAGAGACCCAGTACTTC. Translation gives CASSYSTSGGLETQYF.

The rearrangement uses TRBV7-2 and TRBJ2-7; 8 bases match TRBD2. The CDR3 runs 15 residues. Germline loops: CDR1 SGHTA, CDR2 FQGNSA. Unmatched junction bases numbered 10, after V lost 2 bases and J lost 7 bases. CDR3 DNA: TGTGCCAGCAGCTTACCTAGCGGGTCCCGGGGGGAGCAGTACTTC. This translates into CASSLPSGSRGEQYF.

The chain joins TRBV7-9 to TRBJ1-4; 9 bases fit TRBD1. This CDR3 is built from 14 residues. CDR1 is SEHNR and CDR2 is FQNEAQ in the germline V gene (reference sequence). The junction had 9 bases not matched to a gene; V was cut back by 6 bases and J by 10 bases. The CDR3 DNA is TGTGCCAGCAGGCCGGGACAGGGTATCGGAAAACTGTTTTTT. Its protein product is CASRPGQGIGKLFF. Complete variable domain (other parts from reference TRBV7-9 and TRBJ1-4): DTGVSQNPRHKITKRGQNVTFRCDPISEHNRLYWYRQTLGQGPEFLTYFQNEAQLEKSRLLSDRFSAERPKGSFSTLEIQRTEQGDSAMYLCASRPGQGIGKLFFGSGTQLSVL.

V is TRBV19 and J is TRBJ1-3; TRBD1 matches 8 bases. Germline trimming cut 6 bases from V and 3 bases from J; bases unmatched to any gene: 4. Germline-derived CDR1 and CDR2 are LNHDA and SQIVND (reference sequence). The CDR3 runs to 14 residues. CDR3 protein: CASRFRGHGNTIYF. The CDR3 DNA reads as TGTGCCAGTAGATTCAGGGGGCATGGAAACACCATATATTTT.

This clone showed up just a few times. The J gene is TRBJ2-1, the V gene TRBV11-2, with 10 bases matching TRBD2. Germline V gene lookup returns CDR1 SGHAT and CDR2 FQNNGV. The CDR3 extends over 15 amino acids. Trimming removed 7 bases from V and 7 bases from J; junction bases left unmatched: 10. The CDR3 region is CASTVPGLAVNEQFF. CDR3 coding DNA: TGTGCCAGCACCGTACCCGGACTAGCGGTTAATGAGCAGTTCTTC.

The J gene is TRBJ1-4, the V gene TRBV5-5; 7 nucleotides line up with TRBD1. Germline CDR1 is SGHKS and CDR2 is YYEKEE (reference sequence). V lost 4 bases, J lost 3 bases, and 3 bases stayed unmatched. The CDR3 totals 14 residues. The CDR3 DNA reads TGTGCCAGCAGCCCCGGGACAGCTAATGAAAAACTGTTTTTT. It translates to CASSPGTANEKLFF.

This chain connects TRBV12-5 to TRBJ1-4; 8 bases align to TRBD1. The CDR3 has 16 residues. V lost 4 bases and J lost 0; bases outside the gene matches: 4. Germline values: CDR1 LGHNT, CDR2 FRNRAP. CDR3 protein: CASGSPTGATNEKLFF. The CDR3 DNA reads TGTGCTAGTGGTTCCCCGACAGGGGCAACTAATGAAAAACTGTTTTTT.